The T cell receptor beta chain under discussion was sequenced for a study of CD8 T cells in ankylosing spondylitis. TCRdb redid the calling of the 5' RACE reads with MiXCR, one entry per CDR3 protein. The table includes 200,000 to 300,000 distinct CDR3 sequences, roughly a tenth detected once. This clonotype was counted ten times or more. Germline V gives CDR1 LGHDT, CDR2 YNNKEL (reference sequence). This CDR3 comprises 16 residues. V lost 4 bases to trimming and J lost 4 bases; unmatched junction nucleotides: 5. Input material: blood, either unsorted or a sorted T cell fraction (not recorded which). The sequence came from a male donor with ankylosing spondylitis or in good health (not recorded which). V usage is TRBV3-1 and J usage is TRBJ2-1, with 12 bases matching TRBD2. The CDR3 bases are TGTGCCAGCAGCCCCTCGACTAGCGGGGGATACAATGAGCAGTTCTTC. It encodes CASSPSTSGGYNEQFF.